The sequence of this T cell receptor (beta chain) was determined in a study of molecular identifiers for immune sequencing clone quantification. Study-wide points: Over 99% of effector molecules, yet under 1% of naive-cell molecules, were held by clones above 20 RNA copies. Same-barcode identical TCR molecules could make highly expanded clones look smaller than they are.

CD8+CD4-CCR7+CD45RA+ sorting gave the naive CD8 T cells. Germline loops: CDR1 LNHDA, CDR2 SQIVND (reference sequence). The V end was cut by 3 bases, the J end by 0 bases, with 9 bases between. This CDR3 is 14 amino acids long. This clonotype was picked up many times. Its antigen is not known. A single record per CDR3 protein comes from TCRdb applying MiXCR to the PCR reads. The data hold about 320,000 distinct CDR3 sequences, with around a fifth observed a single time. This TCR came from a human donor in good health. Some libraries in this study had Jurkat cell RNA spiked in. The J gene is TRBJ2-7, the V gene TRBV19, with D tentatively TRBD1 (6 bases). The sample was naive CD8+ T cells from blood, with Jurkat cell RNA spiked in. Regarding subset: FACS-sorted CD8+CD4-CCR7+CD45RA+ naive T cells. DNA for the CDR3: TGTGCCAGTAGTATCACAGGGAACTCCTACGAGCAGTACTTC. Its translation is CASSITGNSYEQYF. Drawing the rest from reference TRBV19 and TRBJ2-7, the complete variable domain is DGGITQSPKYLFRKEGQNVTLSCEQNLNHDAMYWYRQDPGQGLRLIYYSQIVNDFQKGDIAEGYSVSREKKESFPLTVTSAQKNPTAFYLCASSITGNSYEQYFGPGTRLTVT.